The subject of this entry is one T cell receptor (beta chain). No antigen is known for it. The sample originates from a study of CD8+CD57+ T cells in acquired aplastic anemia. Background on the study: DNA recovered from sorted CD4+ and CD8+ cells had a mean of about 3 ug.

J lost 4 bases, V lost 2 bases, and 7 bases had no gene match. The length of the CDR3 is 15 residues. Study-level points and caveats: For CD8+ Simpson's diversity, patients and controls showed no significant difference. More than 25 was the count of CD8+ CDR3 sequences that patients shared with controls.

Template material for TCR beta VDJ and CDR3 profiling consisted of genomic DNA. TCRdb passed the reads through MiXCR, listing each CDR3 protein once. The data show 250,000 to 350,000 distinct CDR3 sequences, around 60% seen once. This TCR was sampled from a human donor with severe aplastic anemia or a healthy control (not recorded which). The chain uses TRBV12-3 or TRBV12-4 and TRBJ1-2, with 7 bases that match TRBD1. The source material was sorted CD4+, CD8+, or CD8+CD57+ T cells (not recorded which) from PBMCs. The CDR3 bases are TGTGCCAGCAGTTTAAGTAGGGCAGGGGGCTATGGCTACACCTTC. Its translation: CASSLSRAGGYGYTF.